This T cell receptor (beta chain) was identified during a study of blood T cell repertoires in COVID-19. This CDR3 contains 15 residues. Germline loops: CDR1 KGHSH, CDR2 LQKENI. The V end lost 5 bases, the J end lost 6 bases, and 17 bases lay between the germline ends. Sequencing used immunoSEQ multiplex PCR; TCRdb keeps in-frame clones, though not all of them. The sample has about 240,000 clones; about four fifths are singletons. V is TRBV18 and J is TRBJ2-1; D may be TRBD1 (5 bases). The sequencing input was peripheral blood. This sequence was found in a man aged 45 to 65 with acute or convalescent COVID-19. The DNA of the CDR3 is TGTGCCAGCTCAACAGGACGTGGCGTCGGCAATGAGCAGTTCTTC. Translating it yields CASSTGRGVGNEQFF.